This T cell receptor (beta chain) was identified during a study of CXCR3-negative and CXCR3-positive naive CD8 T cells. Study findings and constraints: Whereas both naive subsets had comparably high diversity, memory CD8+ cells had much lower diversity. Because surface CD5 did not distinguish the naive subsets, TCR strength was inferred from TRB CDR3 properties. The TRB CDR3s that CXCR3-positive naive cells carried were more hydrophobic than those of CXCR3-negative naive cells. Upon cryopreservation, CXCR3 expression partially decreased, and most assays used fresh PBMCs.

5' RACE with UMI labels generated the TRB cDNA libraries. TCRdb re-called the 5' RACE reads; one entry per CDR3 protein, DNA not given. The sample data list more than 100,000 distinct CDR3 sequences. CDR1 is SGHRS, CDR2 YFSETQ, per germline. The CDR3 consists of 16 residues. Triplicates of 300,000 cells were sorted from each CD8+ T cell subset. Note on this clonotype: What it binds is unknown.

The source of this sequence is a human donor in good health. Some clones in this sample may be carry-over from other donors' samples. Sequencing was performed on naive CXCR3+ CD8+ T cells from blood. Documented subset: CD45RO-CCR7+CD27+CD95- naive CD8+ T cells expressing CXCR3 (TNR3+). The chain has TRBV5-1 and TRBJ2-7; checking the TCRdb D call of TRBD1 is not possible without DNA. CDR3: CASSSPDRGQTREQYF. Combining the CDR3 with reference TRBV5-1 and TRBJ2-7 gives the whole variable domain KAGVTQTPRYLIKTRGQQVTLSCSPISGHRSVSWYQQTPGQGLQFLFEYFSETQRNKGNFPGRFSGRQFSNSRSEMNVSTLELGDSALYLCASSSPDRGQTREQYFGPGTRLTVT.